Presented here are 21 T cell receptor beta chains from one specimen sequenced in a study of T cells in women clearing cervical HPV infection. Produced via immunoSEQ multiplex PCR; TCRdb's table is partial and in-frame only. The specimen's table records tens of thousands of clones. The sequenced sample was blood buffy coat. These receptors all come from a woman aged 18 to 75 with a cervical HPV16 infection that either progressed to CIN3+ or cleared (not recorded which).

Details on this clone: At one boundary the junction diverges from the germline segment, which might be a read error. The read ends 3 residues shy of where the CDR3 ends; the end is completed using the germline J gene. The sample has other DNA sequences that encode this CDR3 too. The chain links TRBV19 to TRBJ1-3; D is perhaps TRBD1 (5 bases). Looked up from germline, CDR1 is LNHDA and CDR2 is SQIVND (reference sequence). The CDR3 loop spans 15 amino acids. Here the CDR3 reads CASSIQGAAGNTIYF. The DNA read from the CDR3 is TGTGCCAGTAGTATACAAGGGGCAGCTGGAAACACA.

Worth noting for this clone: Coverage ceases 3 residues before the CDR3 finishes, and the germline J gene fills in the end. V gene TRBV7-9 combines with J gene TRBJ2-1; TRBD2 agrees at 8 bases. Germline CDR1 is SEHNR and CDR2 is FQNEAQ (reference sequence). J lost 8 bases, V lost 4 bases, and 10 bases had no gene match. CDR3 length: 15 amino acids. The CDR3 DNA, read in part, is TGTGCCAGCAGCTCACCGGGAGCGGGAGATCATGAG. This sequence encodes CASSSPGAGDHE. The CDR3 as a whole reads CASSSPGAGDHEQFF. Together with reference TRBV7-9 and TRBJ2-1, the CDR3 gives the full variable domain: DTGVSQNPRHKITKRGQNVTFRCDPISEHNRLYWYRQTLGQGPEFLTYFQNEAQLEKSRLLSDRFSAERPKGSFSTLEIQRTEQGDSAMYLCASSSPGAGDHEQFFGPGTRLTVL.

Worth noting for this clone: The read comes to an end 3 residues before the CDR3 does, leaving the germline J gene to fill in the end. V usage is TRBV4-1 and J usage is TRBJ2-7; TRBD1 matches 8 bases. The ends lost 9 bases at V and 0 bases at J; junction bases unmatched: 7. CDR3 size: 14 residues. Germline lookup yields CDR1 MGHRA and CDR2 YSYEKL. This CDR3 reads CARPRQGLSYEQYF. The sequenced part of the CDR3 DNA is TGCGCCAGACCCCGACAGGGGCTCTCCTACGAG.

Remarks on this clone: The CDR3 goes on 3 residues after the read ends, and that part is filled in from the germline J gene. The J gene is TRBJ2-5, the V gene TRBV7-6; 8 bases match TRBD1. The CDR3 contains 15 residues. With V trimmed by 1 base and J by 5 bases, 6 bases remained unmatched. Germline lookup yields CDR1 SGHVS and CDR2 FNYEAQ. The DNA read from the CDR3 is TGTGCCAGCAGCTTAGACAGAGACAGGGGTGAGACC. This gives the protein CASSLDRDRGET. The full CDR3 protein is CASSLDRDRGETQYF. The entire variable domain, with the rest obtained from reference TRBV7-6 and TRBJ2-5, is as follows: GAGVSQSPRYKVTKRGQDVALRCDPISGHVSLYWYRQALGQGPEFLTYFNYEAQQDKSGLPNDRFSAERPEGSISTLTIQRTEQRDSAMYRCASSLDRDRGETQYFGPGTRLLVL.

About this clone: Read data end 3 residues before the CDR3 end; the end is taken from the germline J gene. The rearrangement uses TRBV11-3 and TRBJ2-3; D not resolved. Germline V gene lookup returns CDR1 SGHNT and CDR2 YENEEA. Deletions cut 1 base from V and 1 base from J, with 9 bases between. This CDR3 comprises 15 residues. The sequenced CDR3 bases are TGTGCCAGCAGCTTAGGAGAGCTGGGCACAGATACG. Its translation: CASSLGELGTDT. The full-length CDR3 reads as CASSLGELGTDTQYF.

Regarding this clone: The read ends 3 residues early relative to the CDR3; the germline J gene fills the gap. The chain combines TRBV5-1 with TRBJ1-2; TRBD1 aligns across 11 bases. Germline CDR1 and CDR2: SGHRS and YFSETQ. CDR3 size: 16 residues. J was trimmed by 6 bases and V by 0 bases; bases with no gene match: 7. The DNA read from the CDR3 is TGCGCCAGCAGCTTGGCCGGGACAGGGGGGTCGGATGGC. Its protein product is CASSLAGTGGSDG. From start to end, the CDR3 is CASSLAGTGGSDGYTF.

The CDR3 is CASSRQGEKLFF. The sequenced CDR3 bases are TGTGCCAGCAGCCGACAGGGAGAAAAG. The chain has TRBV7-9 and TRBJ2-2; 7 bases align to TRBD1. The observed sequence ends 3 residues before the CDR3 terminus, with the missing tail filled in from the germline J gene. The germline gives CDR1 SEHNR, CDR2 FQNEAQ (reference sequence). The CDR3 runs 12 residues.

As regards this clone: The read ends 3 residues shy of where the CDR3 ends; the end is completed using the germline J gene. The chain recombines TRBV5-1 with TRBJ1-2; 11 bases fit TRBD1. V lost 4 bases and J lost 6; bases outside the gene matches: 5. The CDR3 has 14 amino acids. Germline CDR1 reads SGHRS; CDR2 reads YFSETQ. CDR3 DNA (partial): TGCGCCAGCAGCAAGGGACAGGGGGTAAATGGC. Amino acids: CASSKGQGVNG. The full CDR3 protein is CASSKGQGVNGYTF.

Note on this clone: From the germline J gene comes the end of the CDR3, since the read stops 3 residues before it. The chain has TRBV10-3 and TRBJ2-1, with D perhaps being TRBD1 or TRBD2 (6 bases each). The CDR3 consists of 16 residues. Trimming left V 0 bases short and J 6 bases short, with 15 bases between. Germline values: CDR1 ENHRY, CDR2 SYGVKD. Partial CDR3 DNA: TGTGCCATCAGTGAGTCAGGGGGAGGTAACGCCAATGAG. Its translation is CAISESGGGNANE. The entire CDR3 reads CAISESGGGNANEQFF.

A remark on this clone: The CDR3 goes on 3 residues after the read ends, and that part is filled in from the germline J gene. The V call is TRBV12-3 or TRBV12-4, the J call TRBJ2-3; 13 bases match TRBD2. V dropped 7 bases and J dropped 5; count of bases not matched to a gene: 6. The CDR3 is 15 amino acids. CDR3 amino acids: CASTTSGGVIDTQYF. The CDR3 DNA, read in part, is TGTGCCAGCACCACTAGCGGGGGGGTAATAGATACG.

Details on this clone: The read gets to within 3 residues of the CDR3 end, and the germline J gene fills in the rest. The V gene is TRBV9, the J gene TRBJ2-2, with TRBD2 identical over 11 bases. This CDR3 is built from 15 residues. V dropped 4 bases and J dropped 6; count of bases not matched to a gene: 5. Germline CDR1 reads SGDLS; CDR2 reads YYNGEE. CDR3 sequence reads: CASSPSGRWPGELFF. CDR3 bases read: TGTGCCAGCAGCCCTAGCGGGAGGTGGCCCGGGGAG. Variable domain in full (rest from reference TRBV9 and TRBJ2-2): DSGVTQTPKHLITATGQRVTLRCSPRSGDLSVYWYQQSLDQGLQFLIQYYNGEERAKGNILERFSAQQFPDLHSELNLSSLELGDSALYFCASSPSGRWPGELFFGEGSRLTVL.

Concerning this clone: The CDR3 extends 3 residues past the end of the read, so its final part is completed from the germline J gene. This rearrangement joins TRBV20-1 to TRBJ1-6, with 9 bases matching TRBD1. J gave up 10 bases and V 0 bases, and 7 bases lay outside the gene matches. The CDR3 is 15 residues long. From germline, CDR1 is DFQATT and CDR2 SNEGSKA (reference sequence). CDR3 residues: CSARDLDRGQSPLHF. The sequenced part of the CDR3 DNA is TGCAGTGCTAGAGACCTGGACAGGGGACAATCACCC.

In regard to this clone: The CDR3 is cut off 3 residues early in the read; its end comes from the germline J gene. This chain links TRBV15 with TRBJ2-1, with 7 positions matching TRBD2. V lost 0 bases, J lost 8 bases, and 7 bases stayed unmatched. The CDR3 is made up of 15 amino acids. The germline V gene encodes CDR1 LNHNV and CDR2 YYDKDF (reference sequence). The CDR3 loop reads CATSRDPGGSDEQFF. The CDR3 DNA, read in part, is TGTGCCACCAGCAGAGATCCCGGCGGGAGCGATGAG.

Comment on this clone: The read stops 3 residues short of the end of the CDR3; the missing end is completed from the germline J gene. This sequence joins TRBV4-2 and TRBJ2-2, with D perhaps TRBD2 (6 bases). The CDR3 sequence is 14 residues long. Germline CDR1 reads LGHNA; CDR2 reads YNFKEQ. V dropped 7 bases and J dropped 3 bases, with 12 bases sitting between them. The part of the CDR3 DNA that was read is TGTGCCAGCACCGGGGGACGAGACACCGGGGAG. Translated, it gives CASTGGRDTGE. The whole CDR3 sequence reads CASTGGRDTGELFF.

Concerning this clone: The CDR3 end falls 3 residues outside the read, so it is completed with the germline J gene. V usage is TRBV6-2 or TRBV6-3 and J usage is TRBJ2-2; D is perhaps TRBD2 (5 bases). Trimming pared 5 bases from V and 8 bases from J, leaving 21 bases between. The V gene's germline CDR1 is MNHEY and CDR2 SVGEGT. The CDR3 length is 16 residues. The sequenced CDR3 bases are TGTGCCAGCAGTCCCTTCTCCGGACTCGGGCTGGGGGAG. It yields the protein CASSPFSGLGLGE. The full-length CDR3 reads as CASSPFSGLGLGELFF.

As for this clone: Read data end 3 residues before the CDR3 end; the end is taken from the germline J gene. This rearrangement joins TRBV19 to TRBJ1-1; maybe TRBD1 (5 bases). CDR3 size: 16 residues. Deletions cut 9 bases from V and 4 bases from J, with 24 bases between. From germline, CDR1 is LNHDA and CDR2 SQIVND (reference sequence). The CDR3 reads CASPLTDSVGGTEAFF. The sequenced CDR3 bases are TGTGCCAGCCCCCTGACGGACTCAGTGGGGGGCACTGAA.

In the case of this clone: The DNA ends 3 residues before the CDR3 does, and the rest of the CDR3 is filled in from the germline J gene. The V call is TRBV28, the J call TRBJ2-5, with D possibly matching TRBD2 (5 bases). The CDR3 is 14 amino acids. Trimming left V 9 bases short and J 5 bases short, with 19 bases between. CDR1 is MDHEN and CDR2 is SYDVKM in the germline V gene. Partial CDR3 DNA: TGTGCCAGTTCCGAGGGTTCCCACCGCGAGACC. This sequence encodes CASSEGSHRET. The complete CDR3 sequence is CASSEGSHRETQYF.

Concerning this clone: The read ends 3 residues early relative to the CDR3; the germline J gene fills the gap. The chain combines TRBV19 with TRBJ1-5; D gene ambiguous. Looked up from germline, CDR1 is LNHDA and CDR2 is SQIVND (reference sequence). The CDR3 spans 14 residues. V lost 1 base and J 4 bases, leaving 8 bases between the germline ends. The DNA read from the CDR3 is TGTGCCAGTAGTATAGGTGAAGGGAATCAGCCC. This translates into CASSIGEGNQP. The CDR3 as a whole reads CASSIGEGNQPQHF.

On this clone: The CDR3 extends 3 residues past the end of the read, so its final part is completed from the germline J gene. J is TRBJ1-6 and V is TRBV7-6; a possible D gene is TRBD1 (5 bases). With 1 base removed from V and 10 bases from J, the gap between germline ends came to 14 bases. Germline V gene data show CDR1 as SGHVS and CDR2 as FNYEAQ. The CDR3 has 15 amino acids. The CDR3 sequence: CASSLESGGGSPLHF. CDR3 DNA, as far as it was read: TGTGCCAGCAGCTTAGAATCGGGGGGAGGATCACCC.

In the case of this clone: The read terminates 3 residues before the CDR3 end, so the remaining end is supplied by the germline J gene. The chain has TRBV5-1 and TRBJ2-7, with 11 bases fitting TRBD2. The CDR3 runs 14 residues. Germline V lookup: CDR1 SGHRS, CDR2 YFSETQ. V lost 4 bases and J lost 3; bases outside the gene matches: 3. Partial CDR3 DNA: TGCGCCAGCAGCGTCGGACTAGCGGGCTACGAG. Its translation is CASSVGLAGYE. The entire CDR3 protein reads CASSVGLAGYEQYF. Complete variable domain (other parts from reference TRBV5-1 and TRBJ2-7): KAGVTQTPRYLIKTRGQQVTLSCSPISGHRSVSWYQQTPGQGLQFLFEYFSETQRNKGNFPGRFSGRQFSNSRSEMNVSTLELGDSALYLCASSVGLAGYEQYFGPGTRLTVT.

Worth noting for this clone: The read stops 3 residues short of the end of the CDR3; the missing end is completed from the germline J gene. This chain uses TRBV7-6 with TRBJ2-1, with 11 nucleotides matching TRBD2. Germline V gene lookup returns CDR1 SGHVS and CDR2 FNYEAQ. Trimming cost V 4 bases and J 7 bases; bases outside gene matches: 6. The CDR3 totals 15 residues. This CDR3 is CASSYRLAGLNEQFF. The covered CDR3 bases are TGTGCCAGCAGCTACCGACTAGCGGGGCTTAATGAG.